Listed below are T cell receptor beta chains from one sample, sequenced in a study of blood T cell repertoires in COVID-19. Repertoires were generated with immunoSEQ multiplex PCR, while TCRdb's copy carries only in-frame clones and drops some. The table shows about 280,000 clones, with under 90% occurring only once. Source material: peripheral blood. These receptors were collected from a man aged 45 to 65 with acute or convalescent COVID-19. The CDR3 runs from the conserved cysteine through the conserved F or W. The order of the fields is clone size, V gene, CDR3 length, J gene, D gene, CDR3 DNA, CDR3 protein. The D gene is left open where the match is weak. The listing skips clone size in some rows; elsewhere it reads once, few, many or a size class.

clone_size: .; v_call: TRBV3-1/TRBV3-2; cdr3_length: 15; j_call: TRBJ2-2; d_call: TRBD2; cdr3_nt: TGTGCCAGCAGCCAACCTAGCGGCAACACCGGGGAGCTGTTTTTT; cdr3_aa: CASSQPSGNTGELFF
clone_size: once; v_call: TRBV12-3/TRBV12-4; cdr3_length: 12; j_call: TRBJ1-6; d_call: .; cdr3_nt: TGTGCCAGCAGTCTCCAGGATTCACCCCTCCACTTT; cdr3_aa: CASSLQDSPLHF
clone_size: once; v_call: TRBV4-2; cdr3_length: 15; j_call: TRBJ2-5; d_call: TRBD2; cdr3_nt: TGTGCCAGCAGCGCCCCGACTAGCGGGGGAGAGACCCAGTACTTC; cdr3_aa: CASSAPTSGGETQYF
clone_size: .; v_call: TRBV5-1; cdr3_length: 14; j_call: TRBJ2-5; d_call: .; cdr3_nt: TGCGCCAGCAGCTTGGCGGGCCAGCGGGAGACCCAGTACTTC; cdr3_aa: CASSLAGQRETQYF
clone_size: few; v_call: TRBV11-3; cdr3_length: 16; j_call: TRBJ2-1; d_call: TRBD2; cdr3_nt: TGTGCCAGCAGCTCGTTGGGACTAGCGGGGGACAATGAGCAGTTCTTC; cdr3_aa: CASSSLGLAGDNEQFF
clone_size: .; v_call: TRBV27; cdr3_length: 17; j_call: TRBJ2-5; d_call: TRBD2; cdr3_nt: TGTGCCAGCAGTTTACGGTCGGGACTAGCTATAAGGGAGACCCAGTACTTC; cdr3_aa: CASSLRSGLAIRETQYF
clone_size: .; v_call: TRBV30; cdr3_length: 15; j_call: TRBJ2-7; d_call: TRBD1; cdr3_nt: TGTGCCTGGAGTCCGCGACAGGGGGTAATCTACGAGCAGTACTTC; cdr3_aa: CAWSPRQGVIYEQYF
clone_size: once; v_call: TRBV3-1/TRBV3-2; cdr3_length: 14; j_call: TRBJ1-4; d_call: .; cdr3_nt: TGTGCCAGCAGCCTTCAGGGTAGTAATGAAAAACTGTTTTTT; cdr3_aa: CASSLQGSNEKLFF
clone_size: .; v_call: TRBV6-5; cdr3_length: 16; j_call: TRBJ2-7; d_call: TRBD1; cdr3_nt: TGTGCCAGCAGTTACTCGACGACAGGGGGACGCTACGAGCAGTACTTC; cdr3_aa: CASSYSTTGGRYEQYF
clone_size: .; v_call: TRBV7-7; cdr3_length: 16; j_call: TRBJ2-1; d_call: TRBD1; cdr3_nt: TGTGCTAGCAGCCGCTCCGGGACAGGGGGCTACAATGAGCAGTTCTTC; cdr3_aa: CASSRSGTGGYNEQFF